The clone carrying this T cell receptor beta chain was seen a single time. After removal of 2 bases from V and 8 bases from J, the junction contained 6 bases not matched to a gene. The CDR3 sequence is 14 residues long. Germline CDR1 reads SGHAT; CDR2 reads FQNNGV. The entry originates in a study of control samples from healthy donors and cancer patients. The repertoire was sequenced with immunoSEQ multiplex PCR; TCRdb's copy has only in-frame clones and lacks some. The sample carries about 64,000 clones, about 92% recorded once. This TCR derives from a man aged 40-55 years with colorectal cancer. The chain has TRBV11-2 and TRBJ2-3, with TRBD2 matching 8 bases. Sequenced material: PBMCs. CDR3 in DNA: TGTGCCAGCAGCTTAATAGCGGGGCATAGTACGCAGTATTTT. The encoded protein is CASSLIAGHSTQYF.